These 9 T cell receptor beta chains were sequenced from one sample in a study of cytomegalovirus exposure and HLA in healthy donors. The table came from immunoSEQ multiplex PCR; TCRdb's copy has only in-frame clones and leaves some out. The repertoire holds 160,000 or so clones, with approximately 80% as singletons. The sample was PBMCs. The origin of the receptors is a young man in good health and CMV-seropositive.

The sample holds one count of this clone. V gene TRBV6-6 combines with J gene TRBJ2-7; TRBD1 matches at 10 bases. Germline CDR1 is MNHNY and CDR2 is SVGAGI (reference sequence). Unmatched junction bases numbered 5, after V lost 7 bases and J lost 2 bases. The CDR3 loop spans 14 amino acids. CDR3 in amino acids: CASMNGQGAYEQYF. Written as DNA, the CDR3 is TGTGCCAGCATGAACGGACAGGGGGCCTACGAGCAGTACTTC.

V usage is TRBV7-2 and J usage is TRBJ2-5; 10 bases line up with TRBD2. CDR1 and CDR2 (germline): SGHTA, FQGNSA. The CDR3 totals 14 residues. J was trimmed by 2 bases and V by 5 bases; bases with no gene match: 2. CDR3 coding DNA: TGTGCCAGCAGCAATAGCGGGGGGCAAGAGACCCAGTACTTC. This encodes CASSNSGGQETQYF.

This clone was observed a handful of times. This chain connects TRBV18 to TRBJ1-6; D gene uncertain. Germline loops: CDR1 KGHSH, CDR2 LQKENI. The germline V and J ends were trimmed by 3 bases and 10 bases, with 7 bases remaining between them. The CDR3 covers 12 residues. CDR3 DNA sequence: TGTGCCAGCTCACCGTCAAGCTCACCCCTCCACTTT. Encoded protein: CASSPSSSPLHF.

The chain has TRBV5-1 and TRBJ1-1; no firm D call. CDR3 size: 18 residues. The V gene lost 2 bases and the J gene lost 1 base, with 21 bases spanning the gap. Germline CDR1 SGHRS, CDR2 YFSETQ. CDR3 residues: CASSLSGERLFRNTEAFF. The CDR3, as DNA: TGCGCCAGCAGCTTAAGCGGGGAAAGGCTTTTTCGGAACACTGAAGCTTTCTTT.

V and J are TRBV30 and TRBJ1-5; 7 positions match TRBD1. The CDR3 is 14 amino acids. Germline CDR1 GTSNPN, CDR2 SVGIG (reference sequence). V trimming: 2 bases; J trimming: 6 bases; junction bases outside the gene matches: 7. The CDR3 DNA reads TGTGCCTGGAGTTCCGGGCAGGGGGTTCAGCCCCAGCATTTT. Amino acid sequence: CAWSSGQGVQPQHF. The complete variable domain, with remaining parts taken from reference TRBV30 and TRBJ1-5, reads SQTIHQWPATLVQPVGSPLSLECTVEGTSNPNLYWYRQAAGRGLQLLFYSVGIGQISSEVPQNLSASRPQDRQFILSSKKLLLSDSGFYLCAWSSGQGVQPQHFGDGTRLSIL.

The V gene is TRBV19, the J gene TRBJ2-1; no reliable D call. Trimming stripped 2 bases from V and 3 bases from J, with 2 bases between. The CDR3 totals 12 residues. CDR1 is LNHDA and CDR2 is SQIVND in the germline V gene (reference sequence). The CDR3, as DNA: TGTGCCAGTAGTATACTCTACAATGAGCAGTTCTTC. It specifies CASSILYNEQFF.

V is TRBV11-3 and J is TRBJ2-7; 7 nucleotides match TRBD1. This CDR3 is built from 15 residues. With 6 bases clipped from V and 0 bases from J, the junction kept 8 bases outside the gene matches. Germline-derived CDR1 and CDR2 are SGHNT and YENEEA. The chain's CDR3 is CASSPGDSYSYEQYF. CDR3 nucleotides: TGTGCCAGCAGTCCTGGGGACAGCTACTCCTACGAGCAGTACTTC. Full variable domain (outside the CDR3, taken from reference TRBV11-3 and TRBJ2-7): EAGVVQSPRYKIIEKKQPVAFWCNPISGHNTLYWYLQNLGQGPELLIRYENEEAVDDSQLPKDRFSAERLKGVDSTLKIQPAELGDSAVYLCASSPGDSYSYEQYFGPGTRLTVT.

The chain recombines TRBV5-4 with TRBJ1-1; D not resolved. V was pared by 3 bases and J by 0 bases, with 9 bases between. The CDR3 extends over 14 amino acids. Germline CDR1 is SGHNT and CDR2 is YYREEE (reference sequence). CDR3 sequence reads: CASSSIGMNTEAFF. The CDR3, as DNA: TGTGCCAGCAGCTCCATCGGGATGAACACTGAAGCTTTCTTT.

The genes are TRBV4-1 and TRBJ2-7, with D possibly TRBD1 on 6 matching bases. The length of the CDR3 is 18 residues. V lost 0 bases and J 6 bases, leaving 24 bases between the germline ends. Germline values: CDR1 MGHRA, CDR2 YSYEKL. CDR3 nucleotides: TGCGCCAGCAGCCAAGATAGGGCCCCGGGACACGGGGTTCCCGAGCAGTACTTC. It specifies CASSQDRAPGHGVPEQYF.